These T cell receptor beta chains were read from a single sample in a study of blood T cell repertoires in COVID-19. Profiled with immunoSEQ multiplex PCR; TCRdb holds only in-frame clones, not every one. Of a few hundred thousand clones listed, 70% to 90% are singletons. The specimen sequenced was peripheral blood. All receptors come from a man between 60 and 75 years old with acute or convalescent COVID-19. The CDR3 runs from the conserved cysteine through the conserved F or W. Each record gives: J gene, V gene, clone size, D gene, CDR3 DNA, CDR3 protein. D genes are given only for firm matches. The listing skips clone size in some rows; elsewhere it reads once, few, many or a size class.

J gene: TRBJ2-7
V gene: TRBV5-4
clone size: -
D gene: -
CDR3 DNA: TGTGCCAGCAGCGCCGGACAGGAGGGCCCACGCTTC
CDR3 protein: CASSAGQEGPRF

J gene: TRBJ2-7
V gene: TRBV13
clone size: -
D gene: TRBD1
CDR3 DNA: TGTGCCAGCAGCTTAGCCCCATGGGACAGGGCCTACGAGCAGTACTTC
CDR3 protein: CASSLAPWDRAYEQYF

J gene: TRBJ2-1
V gene: TRBV5-6
clone size: -
D gene: -
CDR3 DNA: TGTGCCAGCAGCCCGGGGTATAGAGAGCAGTTCTTC
CDR3 protein: CASSPGYREQFF

J gene: TRBJ2-2
V gene: TRBV5-1
clone size: -
D gene: TRBD1
CDR3 DNA: TGCGCCAGCAGCCCCGACAGGGTTAAGGCCGGGGAGCTGTTTTTT
CDR3 protein: CASSPDRVKAGELFF

J gene: TRBJ2-7
V gene: TRBV3-1/TRBV3-2
clone size: once
D gene: TRBD1
CDR3 DNA: TGTGCCAGCACCCCGGACAGGGGCAACGAGCAGTACTTC
CDR3 protein: CASTPDRGNEQYF

J gene: TRBJ1-3
V gene: TRBV14
clone size: -
D gene: -
CDR3 DNA: TGTGCCAGCAGCCGGGGGGACACCATATATTTT
CDR3 protein: CASSRGDTIYF

J gene: TRBJ1-6
V gene: TRBV6-6
clone size: few
D gene: TRBD1
CDR3 DNA: TGTGCCAGCAGCGCCGGGACAGGGAATAATTCACCCCTCCACTTT
CDR3 protein: CASSAGTGNNSPLHF

J gene: TRBJ2-3
V gene: TRBV11-3
clone size: -
D gene: -
CDR3 DNA: TGTGCCAGCAGCTTAATCCCCGGGTATACGCAGTATTTT
CDR3 protein: CASSLIPGYTQYF

J gene: TRBJ1-1
V gene: TRBV28
clone size: -
D gene: -
CDR3 DNA: TGTGCCAGCAGTTCAAGACTGACGGGGAGGGACACTGAAGCTTTCTTT
CDR3 protein: CASSSRLTGRDTEAFF

J gene: TRBJ1-2
V gene: TRBV7-3
clone size: -
D gene: TRBD1
CDR3 DNA: TGTGCCAGCAGCTTAACTAGGGACAGGGGCTTACTTAACTATGGCTACACCTTC
CDR3 protein: CASSLTRDRGLLNYGYTF

J gene: TRBJ1-1
V gene: TRBV29-1
clone size: -
D gene: TRBD1
CDR3 DNA: TGCAGCGTTCGACAGGGTCTCCAAGGGAACACTGAAGCTTTCTTT
CDR3 protein: CSVRQGLQGNTEAFF

J gene: TRBJ2-1
V gene: TRBV2
clone size: -
D gene: -
CDR3 DNA: TGTGCCAGCAGTGAAGAGGCGGTTGGGAATGAGCAGTTCTTC
CDR3 protein: CASSEEAVGNEQFF

J gene: TRBJ1-3
V gene: TRBV9
clone size: -
D gene: TRBD1
CDR3 DNA: TGTGCCAGCAGCTCCGACAGGGGCAACACCATATATTTT
CDR3 protein: CASSSDRGNTIYF

J gene: TRBJ2-3
V gene: TRBV24-1
clone size: once
D gene: -
CDR3 DNA: TGTGCCACCAGTGACTCGCTACTTAGCACAGATACGCAGTATTTT
CDR3 protein: CATSDSLLSTDTQYF

J gene: TRBJ2-7
V gene: TRBV4-2
clone size: few
D gene: -
CDR3 DNA: TGTGCCAGCAGCCTAAGTGTGCAGGGTGGGGAGCAGTACTTC
CDR3 protein: CASSLSVQGGEQYF

J gene: TRBJ1-4
V gene: TRBV19
clone size: -
D gene: -
CDR3 DNA: TGTGCCAGTAGTTACACCCGGGGACAACCTAATGAAAAACTGTTTTTT
CDR3 protein: CASSYTRGQPNEKLFF

J gene: TRBJ2-3
V gene: TRBV18
clone size: -
D gene: TRBD2
CDR3 DNA: TGTGCCAGCTCACCAACAGCGGGGGGAAGCACGGATACGCAGTATTTT
CDR3 protein: CASSPTAGGSTDTQYF